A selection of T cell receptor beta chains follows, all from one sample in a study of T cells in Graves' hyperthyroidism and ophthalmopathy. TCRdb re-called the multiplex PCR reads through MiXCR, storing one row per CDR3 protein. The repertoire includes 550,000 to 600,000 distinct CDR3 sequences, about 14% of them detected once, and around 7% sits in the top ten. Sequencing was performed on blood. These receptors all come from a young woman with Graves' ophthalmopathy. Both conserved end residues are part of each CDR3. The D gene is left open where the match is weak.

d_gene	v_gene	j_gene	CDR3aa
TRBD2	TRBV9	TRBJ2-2	CASSMTSGVPWGELFF
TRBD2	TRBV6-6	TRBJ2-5	CASSYSPQDSGRSGYQETQYF
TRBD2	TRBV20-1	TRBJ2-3	CSARGTSGRGQGPDTQYF
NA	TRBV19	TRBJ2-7	CASIPDTYEQYF
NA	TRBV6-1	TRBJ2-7	CASSEGGRFYEQYF
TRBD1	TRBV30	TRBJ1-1	CAWSERTGGAGWTFF
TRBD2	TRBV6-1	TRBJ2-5	CASRSLAGDGETQYF
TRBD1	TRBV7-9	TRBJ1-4	CASSVGGTATNEKLFF
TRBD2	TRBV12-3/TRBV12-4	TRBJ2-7	CASSRDYLGEQYF
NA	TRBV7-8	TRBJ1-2	CASSPRWDVYGYTF
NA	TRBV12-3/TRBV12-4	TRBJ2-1	CASTRQASYNEQFF
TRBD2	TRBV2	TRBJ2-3	CASTGTSGFRTDTQYF
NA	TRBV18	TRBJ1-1	CASSTDSSTEAFF
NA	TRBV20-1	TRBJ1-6	CTPSGRIDSPLHF
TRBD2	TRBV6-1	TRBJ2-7	CASSKPGTSGNGEQYF
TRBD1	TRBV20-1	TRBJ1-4	CSATTVGTGFEKLFF
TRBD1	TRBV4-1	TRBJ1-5	CASSHPRQGQGQPQHF
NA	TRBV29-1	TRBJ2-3	CSVEVRGTSTDTQYF
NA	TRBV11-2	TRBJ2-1	CASSPQRWRTSSYNEQFF
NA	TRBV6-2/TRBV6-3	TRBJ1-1	CASSPRQTEAFF
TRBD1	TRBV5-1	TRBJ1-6	CASSLAGGGYSPLHF
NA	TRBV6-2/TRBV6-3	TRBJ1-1	CASSYGGAEAFF
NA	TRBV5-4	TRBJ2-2	CASSRSSPHARELFF
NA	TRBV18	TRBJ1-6	CASSRVASLNSPLHF
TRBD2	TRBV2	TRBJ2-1	CASSDRLAGVNEQFF
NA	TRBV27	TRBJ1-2	CASSFTSGSGYTF
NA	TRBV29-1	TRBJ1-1	CSVEEGDSNTEAFF
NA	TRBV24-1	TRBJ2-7	CATSDLRGNSYEQYF
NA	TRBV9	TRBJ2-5	CASSVAGGQETQYF
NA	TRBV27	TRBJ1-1	CASSLSGRTEAFF
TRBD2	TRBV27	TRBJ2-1	CASSLFSGSAYEQFF
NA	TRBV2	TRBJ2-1	CASSDSPSRDNEQFF
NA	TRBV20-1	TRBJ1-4	CSARLNEKLFF
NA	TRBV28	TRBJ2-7	CASNGGYEQYF
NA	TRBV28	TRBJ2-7	CASSFRETYEQYF
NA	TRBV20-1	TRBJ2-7	CSARGRRITYEQYF
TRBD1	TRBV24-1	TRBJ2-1	CATVANDRGHNEQFF
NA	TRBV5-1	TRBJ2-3	CASSLEGRGWTDTQYF
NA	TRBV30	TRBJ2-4	CAWRSGTKNIQYF
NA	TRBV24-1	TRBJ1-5	CATSEPGADSNQPQHF
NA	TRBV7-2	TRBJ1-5	CASSLMGGRNNQPQHF
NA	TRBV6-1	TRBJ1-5	CASLQNYSNQPQHF
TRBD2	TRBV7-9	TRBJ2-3	CASSLWLGREVDTQYF
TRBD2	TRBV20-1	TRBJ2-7	CSARSGGAHYEQYF
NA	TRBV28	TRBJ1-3	CASSLWDGDSGNTIYF
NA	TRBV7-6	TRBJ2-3	CASSLAGYLSTDTQYF
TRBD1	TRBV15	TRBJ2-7	CATSREGGTGYEQYF
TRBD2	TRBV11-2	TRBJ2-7	CASLGGGTYEQYF
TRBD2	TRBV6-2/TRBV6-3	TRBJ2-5	CASSLSGAQYF
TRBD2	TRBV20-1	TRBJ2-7	CSATDGRNEQYF
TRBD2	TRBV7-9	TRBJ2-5	CASSFLAGHETQYF
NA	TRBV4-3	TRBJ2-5	CASSLAGPLQETQYF
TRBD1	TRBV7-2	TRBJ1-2	CASSPSQGRGNYGYTF
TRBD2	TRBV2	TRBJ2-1	CASSLAGVRNEQFF
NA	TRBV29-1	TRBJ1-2	CSVDKGSGYGYTF
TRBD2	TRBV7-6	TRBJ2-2	CASSPGLPGELFF
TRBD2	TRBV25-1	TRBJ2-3	CASSESPGGSITDTQYF
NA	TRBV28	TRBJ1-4	CAGREARANEKLFF
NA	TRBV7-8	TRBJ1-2	CASSFDPGSNYGYTF
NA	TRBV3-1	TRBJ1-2	CASSQEQSYGYTF